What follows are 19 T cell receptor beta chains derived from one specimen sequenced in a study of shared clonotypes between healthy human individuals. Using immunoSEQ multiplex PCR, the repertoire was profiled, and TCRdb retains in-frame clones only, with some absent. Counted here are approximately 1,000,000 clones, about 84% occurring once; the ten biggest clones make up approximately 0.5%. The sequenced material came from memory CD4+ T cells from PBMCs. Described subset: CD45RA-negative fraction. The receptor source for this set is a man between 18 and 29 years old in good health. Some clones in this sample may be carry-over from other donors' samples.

This CDR3 reads CASRTRLAGQYEQYF. The CDR3 DNA sequence: TGTGCCAGCAGGACCCGACTAGCGGGACAATACGAGCAGTACTTC. V usage is TRBV2 and J usage is TRBJ2-7, with 11 bases matching TRBD2. The CDR3 sequence is 15 residues long. Germline CDR1 SNHLY, CDR2 FYNNEI. Trimming took 6 bases from V and 4 from J; bases not matched to a gene: 8.

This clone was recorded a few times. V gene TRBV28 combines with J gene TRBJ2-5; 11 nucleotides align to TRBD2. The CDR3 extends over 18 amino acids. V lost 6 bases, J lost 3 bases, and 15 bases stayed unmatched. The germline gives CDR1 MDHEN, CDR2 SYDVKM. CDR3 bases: TGTGCCAGCAGCCGACTAGGGACTAGCGGAAGCTCTAAAGAGACCCAGTACTTC. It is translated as CASSRLGTSGSSKETQYF.

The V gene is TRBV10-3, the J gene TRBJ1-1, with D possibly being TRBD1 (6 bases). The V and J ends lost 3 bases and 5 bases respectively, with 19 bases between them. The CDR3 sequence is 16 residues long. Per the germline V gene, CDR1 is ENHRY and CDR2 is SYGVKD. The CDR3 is CAISEAGAGVGTEAFF. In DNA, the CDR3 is TGTGCCATCAGTGAAGCGGGGGCCGGTGTTGGGACTGAAGCTTTCTTT.

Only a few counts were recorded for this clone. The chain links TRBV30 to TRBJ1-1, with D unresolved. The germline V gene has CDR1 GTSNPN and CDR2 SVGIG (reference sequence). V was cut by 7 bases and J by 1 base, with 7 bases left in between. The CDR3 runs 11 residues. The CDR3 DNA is TGTGCCTTAACCCCGAACACTGAAGCTTTCTTT. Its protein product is CALTPNTEAFF.

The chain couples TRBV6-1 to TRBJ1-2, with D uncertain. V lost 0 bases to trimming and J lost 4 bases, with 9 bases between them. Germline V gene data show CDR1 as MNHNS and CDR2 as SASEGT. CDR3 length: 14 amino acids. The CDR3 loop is CASSEAGGSYGYTF. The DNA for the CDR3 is TGTGCCAGCAGTGAAGCTGGAGGGTCCTATGGCTACACCTTC.

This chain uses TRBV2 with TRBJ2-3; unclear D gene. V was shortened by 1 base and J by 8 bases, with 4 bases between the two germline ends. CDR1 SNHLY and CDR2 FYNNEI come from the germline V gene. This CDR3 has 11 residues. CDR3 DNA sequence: TGTGCCAGCAGTGAAGGGGGTACGCAGTATTTT. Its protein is CASSEGGTQYF.

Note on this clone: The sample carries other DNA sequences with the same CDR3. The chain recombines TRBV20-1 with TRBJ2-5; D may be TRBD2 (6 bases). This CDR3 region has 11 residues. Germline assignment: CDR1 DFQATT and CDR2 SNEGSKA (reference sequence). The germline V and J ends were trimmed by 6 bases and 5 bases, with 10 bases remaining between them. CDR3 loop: CSARGFETQYF. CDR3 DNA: TGCAGTGCCCGGGGGTTTGAGACCCAGTACTTC.

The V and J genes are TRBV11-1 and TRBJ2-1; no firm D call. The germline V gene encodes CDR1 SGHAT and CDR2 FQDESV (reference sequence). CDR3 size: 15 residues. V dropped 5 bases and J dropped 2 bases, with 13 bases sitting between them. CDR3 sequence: CASSLVLATYNEQFF. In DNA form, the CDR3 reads TGTGCCAGCAGCCTTGTCTTGGCGACCTACAATGAGCAGTTCTTC.

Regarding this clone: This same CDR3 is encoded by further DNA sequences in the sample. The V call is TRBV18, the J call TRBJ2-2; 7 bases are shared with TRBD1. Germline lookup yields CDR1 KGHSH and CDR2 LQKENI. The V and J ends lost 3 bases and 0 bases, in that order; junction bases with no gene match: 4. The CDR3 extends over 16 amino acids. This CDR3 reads CASSPPRGTNTGELFF. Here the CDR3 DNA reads TGTGCCAGCTCACCCCCCAGGGGGACGAACACCGGGGAGCTGTTTTTT.

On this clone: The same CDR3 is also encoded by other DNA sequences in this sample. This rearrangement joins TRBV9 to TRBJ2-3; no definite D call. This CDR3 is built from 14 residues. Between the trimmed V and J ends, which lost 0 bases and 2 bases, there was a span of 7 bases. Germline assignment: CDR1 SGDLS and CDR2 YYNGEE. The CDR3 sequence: CASSVGSATDTQYF. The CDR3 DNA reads TGTGCCAGCAGCGTAGGATCCGCCACAGATACGCAGTATTTT.

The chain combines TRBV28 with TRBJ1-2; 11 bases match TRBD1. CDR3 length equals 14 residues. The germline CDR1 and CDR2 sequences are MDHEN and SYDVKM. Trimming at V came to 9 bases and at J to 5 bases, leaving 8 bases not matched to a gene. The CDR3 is CASSGQGALYGYTF. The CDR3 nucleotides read TGTGCCAGTAGTGGACAGGGGGCTCTTTATGGCTACACCTTC.

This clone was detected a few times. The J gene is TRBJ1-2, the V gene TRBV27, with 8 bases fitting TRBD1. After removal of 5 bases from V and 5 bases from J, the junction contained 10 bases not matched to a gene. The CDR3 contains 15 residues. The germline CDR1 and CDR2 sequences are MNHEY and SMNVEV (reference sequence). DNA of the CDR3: TGTGCCAGCAGTCGCACCGGGACAGGTATATATGGCTACACCTTC. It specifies CASSRTGTGIYGYTF.

The CDR3 DNA reads TGCGCCAGCAGCCAAGAGCCCTGGCCGGGAGTGACAGATACGCAGTATTTT. Translation gives CASSQEPWPGVTDTQYF. This rearrangement joins TRBV4-3 to TRBJ2-3; perhaps TRBD2 as D (6 bases). The CDR3 runs 17 residues. V lost 0 bases, J lost 3 bases, and 16 bases lay in between. Looked up from germline, CDR1 is LGHNA and CDR2 is YSLEER.

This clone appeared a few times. CDR3 in amino acids: CASSTWTGSGNQPQHF. CDR3 bases: TGTGCCAGCAGCACTTGGACAGGGTCCGGCAATCAGCCCCAGCATTTT. The chain recombines TRBV6-6 with TRBJ1-5; 8 bases line up with TRBD1. The CDR3 loop spans 16 amino acids. The ends lost 6 bases at V and 2 bases at J; junction bases unmatched: 9. Per the germline V gene, CDR1 is MNHNY and CDR2 is SVGAGI (reference sequence).

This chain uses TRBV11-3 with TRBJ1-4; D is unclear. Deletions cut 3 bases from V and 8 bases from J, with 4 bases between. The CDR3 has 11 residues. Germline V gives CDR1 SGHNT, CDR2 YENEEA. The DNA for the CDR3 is TGTGCCAGCAGCTTGGAGGAAAAACTGTTTTTT. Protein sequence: CASSLEEKLFF.

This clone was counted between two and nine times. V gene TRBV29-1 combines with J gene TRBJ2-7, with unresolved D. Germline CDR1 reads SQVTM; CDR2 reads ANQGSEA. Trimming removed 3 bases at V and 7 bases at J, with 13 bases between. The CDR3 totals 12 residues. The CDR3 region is CSVEPCLWEQYF. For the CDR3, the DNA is TGCAGCGTTGAGCCCTGCCTCTGGGAGCAGTACTTC.

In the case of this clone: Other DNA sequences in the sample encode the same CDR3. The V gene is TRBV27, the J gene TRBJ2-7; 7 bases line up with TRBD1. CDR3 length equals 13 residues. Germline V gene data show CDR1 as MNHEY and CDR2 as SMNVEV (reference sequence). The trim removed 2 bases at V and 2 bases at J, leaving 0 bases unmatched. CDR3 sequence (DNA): TGTGCCAGCAGTTTACAGGGGGCCTACGAGCAGTACTTC. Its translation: CASSLQGAYEQYF.

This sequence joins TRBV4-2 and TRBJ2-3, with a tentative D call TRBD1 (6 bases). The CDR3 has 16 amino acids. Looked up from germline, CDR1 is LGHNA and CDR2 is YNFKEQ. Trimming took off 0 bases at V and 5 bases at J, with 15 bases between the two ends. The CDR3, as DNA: TGTGCCAGCAGCCAAGAGCACCGAACAGGGAAAGATACGCAGTATTTT. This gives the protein CASSQEHRTGKDTQYF.

DNA of the CDR3: TGTGCCAGCAGCCAAGTGTCCTCGGGCTATGGCTACACCTTC. It is translated as CASSQVSSGYGYTF. The chain has TRBV4-2 and TRBJ1-2; D unclear. Germline assignment: CDR1 LGHNA and CDR2 YNFKEQ. Between the trimmed V and J ends, which lost 1 base and 4 bases, there was a span of 10 bases. The CDR3 is 14 amino acids.